Below are 6 T cell receptor beta chains sequenced from a single sample in a study of Ad26.COV2.S vaccination and SARS-CoV-2 variants. Stated treatment: some 20 received Ad26.COV2.S at low or high dose, single or two shots; roughly five received placebo; per-sample allocation not given. At day 63 after the first vaccine or placebo injection, samples were drawn. Sequencing was performed with immunoSEQ multiplex PCR; in TCRdb, only in-frame clones are kept and a portion is missing. Of about 440,000 clones in the sample, roughly 85% were seen once. Sequences were derived from peripheral blood, sampled in a trial of Ad26.COV2.S vaccine versus placebo. The receptor set was obtained from a person aged 18 to 65 who received the Ad26.COV2.S COVID-19 vaccine or a placebo.

This chain uses TRBV3-1 (or the pseudogene TRBV3-2) with TRBJ2-1, with a weak D call TRBD2 (5 bases). Germline CDR1 is LGHDT and CDR2 is YNNKEL (reference sequence). The V end was cut by 1 base, the J end by 5 bases, with 12 bases between. The CDR3 is 15 residues long. The CDR3: CASSQVLSANNEQFF. The CDR3 nucleotides are TGTGCCAGCAGCCAAGTCCTTAGCGCAAACAATGAGCAGTTCTTC.

The genes are TRBV28 and TRBJ2-3; D possibly uses TRBD1 or TRBD2 (5 bases each). Germline lookup yields CDR1 MDHEN and CDR2 SYDVKM. This CDR3 has 13 residues. V was shortened by 7 bases and J by 7 bases, with 15 bases between the two germline ends. The CDR3 spells CASTPWGLNTQYF. The CDR3 DNA is TGTGCCAGCACCCCGTGGGGGTTGAATACGCAGTATTTT. The variable domain in full, with the rest retrieved from reference TRBV28 and TRBJ2-3, is DVKVTQSSRYLVKRTGEKVFLECVQDMDHENMFWYRQDPGLGLRLIYFSYDVKMKEKGDIPEGYSVSREKKERFSLILESASTNQTSMYLCASTPWGLNTQYFGPGTRLTVL.

The chain has TRBV6-6 and TRBJ2-7; D is perhaps TRBD1 (6 bases). V was cut by 6 bases and J by 3 bases, with 12 bases left in between. The CDR3 is 13 amino acids. Per germline, CDR1 MNHNY and CDR2 SVGAGI (reference sequence). This CDR3 reads CASRPGQLYEQYF. DNA for the CDR3: TGTGCCAGCAGACCGGGACAACTCTACGAGCAGTACTTC.

The rearrangement links TRBV27 to TRBJ2-2; weak D call: TRBD1 (6 bases). CDR1 and CDR2 (germline): MNHEY, SMNVEV (reference sequence). Trimming took off 8 bases at V and 7 bases at J, with 20 bases between the two ends. This CDR3 has 15 amino acids. CDR3 DNA: TGTGCCAGCTTTTTGGGACAAGGGAAGGTCGGGGAGCTGTTTTTT. This encodes CASFLGQGKVGELFF.

The CDR3 DNA follows: TGTGCCAGCAGCTTTCATTCGGACAGGGTCTACGAGCAGTACTTC. Amino acid sequence: CASSFHSDRVYEQYF. The chain joins TRBV5-8 to TRBJ2-7; 8 bases agree with TRBD1. The V gene's germline CDR1 is SGHTS and CDR2 YDEGEE. Losses at the gene ends were 2 bases for V and 3 bases for J; bases not matched to a gene: 7. This CDR3 is 15 amino acids long.

V gene TRBV6-1 combines with J gene TRBJ2-6; D may be TRBD1 (5 bases). The germline V and J ends were trimmed by 6 bases and 4 bases, with 13 bases remaining between them. This CDR3 has 15 residues. The germline gives CDR1 MNHNS, CDR2 SASEGT. The DNA of the CDR3 is TGTGCCAGCAGGAGGCAGGGAACAGGGGCCAACGTCCTGACTTTC. Translating gives CASRRQGTGANVLTF.